This T cell receptor (beta chain) was captured in a study of tumor and adjacent non-tumor tissue in lung cancer. On this clonotype: Relative to the germline gene, one junction end is altered; a read error may explain this.

A modified ARM-PCR protocol with three rounds of nested PCR amplified TCRbeta. TCRdb reanalysed the multiplex PCR reads using MiXCR and keeps one entry per CDR3 protein. The data show about 110,000 distinct CDR3 sequences, with over 75% seen just once and 20% to 25% held by the top ten. Germline CDR1 and CDR2: SGHTS and YDEGEE. The CDR3 contains 15 residues. This sample's RNA came from whole unsorted tissue. Sequenced material: lung tumor tissue. The chain has TRBV5-8 and TRBJ2-2; 7 bases line up with TRBD1. The source is a man aged 70-80 years with non-small cell lung cancer. The CDR3 bases are TGTGCCAGCAGCGTCTCTAGGGGGCGCACCGGGGAACTGTTTTTT. This encodes CASSVSRGRTGELFF.